Shown below are 29 T cell receptor beta chains from a single sample sequenced in a study of T-cell memory formation after mild COVID-19 (dated by TCRdb to about 2021). The library was built by means of 5' RACE. Sequencing was performed on an Illumina NovaSeq 6000. Clones were called with MiXCR by TCRdb after fastp trimmed the public reads at Q25, and only in-frame beta chains were retained. Duplicate CDR3 protein sequences are folded into a single record with the most common DNA and genes. The sample contains 290,000 or so distinct CDR3 sequences, less than 20% of them found a single time. The ten largest clones take up approximately 21% of the sample. Sequencing was carried out using PBMCs or a T cell subset sorted from them (not recorded which). All receptors derive from a man younger than 30 who had mild COVID-19 (a few samples of this study predate the infection). The sample titles of this study are shuffled in the database, so cell type and time point are left out; the donor was told from shared clones.

The chain carries TRBV12-3 or TRBV12-4 and TRBJ1-1, with a tentative D call TRBD1 (6 bases). V lost 3 bases, J lost 5 bases, and 16 bases lay in between. The length of the CDR3 is 15 residues. CDR3 DNA: TGTGCCAGCAGTTTCCGGGGGCCCCAAACTACTGAAGCTTTCTTT. This encodes CASSFRGPQTTEAFF.

The V and J genes are TRBV4-3 and TRBJ1-5; possibly TRBD1 for D (5 bases). The CDR3 is 13 residues long. V was clipped by 3 bases and J by 7 bases, with 10 bases between them. From germline, CDR1 is LGHNA and CDR2 YSLEER. This CDR3 reads CASSQARDQPQHF. CDR3 DNA sequence: TGCGCCAGCAGCCAGGCTCGGGACCAGCCCCAGCATTTT.

This clonotype was seen at least ten times. The chain has TRBV12-3 or TRBV12-4 and TRBJ2-2; the D gene is possibly TRBD2 (5 bases). V lost 2 bases and J lost 2, with 15 bases in between. The CDR3 runs 17 residues. This chain's CDR3 is CASSLHPTGLNTGELFF. In DNA, the CDR3 is TGTGCCAGCAGTTTACATCCCACCGGACTTAACACCGGGGAGCTGTTTTTT.

This chain joins TRBV6-5 and TRBJ2-6; D perhaps matches TRBD2 (6 bases). The germline CDR1 and CDR2 sequences are MNHEY and SVGAGI. This CDR3 has 18 residues. Deletions cut 2 bases from V and 4 bases from J, with 18 bases between. In DNA, the CDR3 is TGTGCCAGCAGTTACCAGGCGGGACCCCGAGGCGGGGCCAACGTCCTGACTTTC. Amino acids: CASSYQAGPRGGANVLTF.

This clonotype showed up many times. The V call is TRBV6-6, the J call TRBJ1-1; TRBD1 is a possible D gene (5 bases). This CDR3 spans 16 amino acids. V lost 5 bases and J lost 6, with 22 bases in between. CDR1 is MNHNY and CDR2 is SVGAGI in the germline V gene (reference sequence). CDR3 DNA sequence: TGTGCCAGCAGTCGGGAGACAGCGAAGAATGGGGCTGAAGCTTTCTTT. It encodes CASSRETAKNGAEAFF.

This chain connects TRBV7-2 to TRBJ2-5, with D perhaps TRBD2 (6 bases). The CDR3 is 14 amino acids. Trimming took 6 bases from V and 1 from J, leaving 12 bases between them. Germline V gene data show CDR1 as SGHTA and CDR2 as FQGNSA. DNA for the CDR3: TGTGCCAGCAGTCGGGACTTGGCCCAAGAGACCCAGTACTTC. Translation gives CASSRDLAQETQYF.

As DNA, the CDR3 is TGTGCCAGCAGTTCCGAGGGGGTTGGTTCACCCCTCCACTTT. Residues: CASSSEGVGSPLHF. The rearrangement joins TRBV28 to TRBJ1-6; tentatively, D is TRBD1 (6 bases). This CDR3 is built from 14 residues. Germline lookup yields CDR1 MDHEN and CDR2 SYDVKM. The V gene lost 4 bases and the J gene lost 9 bases, with 13 bases spanning the gap.

This clonotype was counted between two and nine times. The CDR3 loop reads CSVVRGENIQYF. CDR3 bases: TGCAGCGTTGTACGGGGGGAAAACATTCAGTACTTC. The chain joins TRBV29-1 to TRBJ2-4; the match to TRBD2 covers 7 bases. V gave up 4 bases and J gave up 5 bases; unmatched junction bases: 2. This CDR3 contains 12 residues. CDR1 SQVTM and CDR2 ANQGSEA come from the germline V gene. The full variable domain, completed using reference TRBV29-1 and TRBJ2-4, is SAVISQKPSRDICQRGTSLTIQCQVDSQVTMMFWYRQQPGQSLTLIATANQGSEATYESGFVIDKFPISRPNLTFSTLTVSNMSPEDSSIYLCSVVRGENIQYFGAGTRLSVL.

In its sample, this clonotype was seen a few times. V is TRBV28 and J is TRBJ2-5, with D possibly TRBD2 on 7 matching bases. The germline V and J ends were trimmed by 10 bases and 5 bases, with 23 bases remaining between them. Per germline, CDR1 MDHEN and CDR2 SYDVKM. CDR3 length: 15 amino acids. The CDR3 sequence is CATTLLGGAGETQYF. DNA for the CDR3: TGTGCCACCACCCTTTTGGGGGGGGCAGGTGAGACCCAGTACTTC. The full variable domain, completed using reference TRBV28 and TRBJ2-5, is DVKVTQSSRYLVKRTGEKVFLECVQDMDHENMFWYRQDPGLGLRLIYFSYDVKMKEKGDIPEGYSVSREKKERFSLILESASTNQTSMYLCATTLLGGAGETQYFGPGTRLLVL.

This clonotype was seen a handful of times. This chain connects TRBV7-2 to TRBJ2-1; 9 bases map to TRBD2. J lost 9 bases, V lost 6 bases, and 3 bases had no gene match. CDR3 length: 12 amino acids. Per germline, CDR1 SGHTA and CDR2 FQGNSA. The CDR3 sequence: CASSHSGGEQFF. The CDR3, as DNA: TGTGCCAGCAGTCATAGCGGGGGTGAGCAGTTCTTC.

This chain uses TRBV12-3 or TRBV12-4 with TRBJ2-1; 12 nucleotides line up with TRBD2. CDR3 size: 16 residues. V was clipped by 5 bases and J by 4 bases; unmatched bases: 6. This CDR3 is CASSPLAGGRYNEQFF. Written as DNA, the CDR3 is TGTGCCAGCAGTCCTCTAGCGGGGGGGCGATACAATGAGCAGTTCTTC.

The chain links TRBV15 to TRBJ1-1, with TRBD1 as a possible D gene (5 bases). Per germline, CDR1 LNHNV and CDR2 YYDKDF (reference sequence). The V end lost 0 bases, the J end lost 3 bases, and 11 bases lay between the germline ends. This CDR3 spans 15 amino acids. CDR3 region: CATSRDKGKDTEAFF. CDR3 bases: TGTGCCACCAGCAGAGACAAGGGGAAGGACACTGAAGCTTTCTTT.

The V gene is TRBV3-1, the J gene TRBJ1-2, with TRBD1 matching 8 bases. The CDR3 is 12 residues long. V lost 9 bases, J lost 2 bases, and 2 bases stayed unmatched. Germline V lookup: CDR1 LGHDT, CDR2 YNNKEL (reference sequence). CDR3 sequence (DNA): TGTGCCAGTACAGGGGGAAACTATGGCTACACCTTC. Amino acid sequence: CASTGGNYGYTF.

In its sample, this clonotype was seen a few times. The rearrangement links TRBV6-5 to TRBJ1-6; D uncertain. V lost 4 bases and J lost 4, with 8 bases in between. The length of the CDR3 is 14 residues. Germline CDR1 and CDR2: MNHEY and SVGAGI. CDR3 loop: CASSWGPYNSPLHF. The CDR3 coding sequence is TGTGCCAGCAGTTGGGGTCCTTATAATTCACCCCTCCACTTT.

The rearrangement joins TRBV5-4 to TRBJ2-1; the match to TRBD1 covers 12 bases. V lost 4 bases and J lost 10; bases outside the gene matches: 15. CDR3 length: 17 residues. Germline loops: CDR1 SGHNT, CDR2 YYREEE (reference sequence). CDR3 coding DNA: TGTGCCAGCAGCGGGCCGGGACAGGGGGCCCTAGGTCGAGAGCAGTTCTTC. Encoded protein: CASSGPGQGALGREQFF.

In its sample, this clonotype was seen a few times. The rearrangement links TRBV4-3 to TRBJ2-5; TRBD1 aligns across 7 bases. The germline CDR1 and CDR2 sequences are LGHNA and YSLEER. The CDR3 has 15 amino acids. Trimming cost V 3 bases and J 2 bases; bases outside gene matches: 6. CDR3: CASSQTGTLQETQYF. The CDR3 DNA follows: TGCGCCAGCAGCCAGACAGGGACATTACAAGAGACCCAGTACTTC.

The rearrangement joins TRBV25-1 to TRBJ2-1, with TRBD2 identical over 8 bases. With 10 bases clipped from V and 5 bases from J, the junction kept 13 bases outside the gene matches. CDR1 is MGHDK, CDR2 SYGVNS, per germline. This CDR3 has 15 amino acids. The CDR3: CATKKPGTRNNEQFF. The CDR3 nucleotides are TGTGCCACCAAAAAACCTGGGACTAGGAACAATGAGCAGTTCTTC.

The V and J genes are TRBV5-4 and TRBJ2-1; 14 bases are shared with TRBD2. Germline assignment: CDR1 SGHNT and CDR2 YYREEE (reference sequence). With V trimmed by 2 bases and J by 4 bases, 8 bases remained unmatched. The length of the CDR3 is 18 residues. CDR3 nucleotide sequence: TGTGCCAGCAGCTTCCCGGGACTAGCGGGGGAGGGATACAATGAGCAGTTCTTC. Translated: CASSFPGLAGEGYNEQFF.

Only a few counts were recorded for this clonotype. The junction differs from germline at one of its ends, possibly a read error. V and J are TRBV7-9 and TRBJ2-1; a weak D match, TRBD2 (6 bases). CDR3 size: 11 residues. In germline, CDR1 is SEHNR, CDR2 FQNEAQ (reference sequence). CDR3 in amino acids: CASSLETGRSF. The DNA of the CDR3 is TGTGCCAGCAGCTTAGAGACTGGGAGGTCCTTC.

The chain carries TRBV28 and TRBJ1-1; TRBD1 might be the D (5 bases). Trimming cost V 5 bases and J 1 base, with 14 bases left between them. Germline V CDR1 and CDR2: MDHEN, SYDVKM. The CDR3 has 15 residues. This chain's CDR3 is CASSRGAEGNTEAFF. CDR3 in DNA: TGTGCCAGCAGTAGAGGGGCAGAGGGGAACACTGAAGCTTTCTTT.

This clonotype was found a few times. The chain is built from TRBV28 and TRBJ2-7; a weak D match, TRBD2 (6 bases). The germline CDR1 and CDR2 sequences are MDHEN and SYDVKM. This CDR3 is 13 amino acids long. Trimming pared 5 bases from V and 10 bases from J, leaving 18 bases between. CDR3: CASSLVGKGGQYV. CDR3 sequence (DNA): TGTGCCAGCAGTCTCGTCGGGAAGGGAGGTCAGTACGTC.

This clonotype came up a few times. This chain uses TRBV4-3 with TRBJ2-3; perhaps TRBD1 as D (5 bases). The germline CDR1 and CDR2 sequences are LGHNA and YSLEER. V gave up 0 bases and J gave up 6 bases, with 13 bases separating them. CDR3 length equals 15 residues. CDR3 in amino acids: CASSQEGQIKDTQYF. DNA of the CDR3: TGCGCCAGCAGCCAAGAGGGGCAGATTAAGGATACGCAGTATTTT.

The chain joins TRBV7-6 to TRBJ2-1; D perhaps matches TRBD1 (5 bases). The ends were cut back, 5 bases at V and 0 bases at J, with 11 bases in the middle. This CDR3 is built from 15 residues. Germline CDR1 is SGHVS and CDR2 is FNYEAQ. The CDR3 sequence is CASSRQQGSYNEQFF. The CDR3 bases are TGTGCCAGCAGCCGCCAGCAGGGCTCCTACAATGAGCAGTTCTTC.

V usage is TRBV27 and J usage is TRBJ2-2; 9 bases agree with TRBD2. The CDR3 contains 15 residues. The V and J ends lost 7 bases and 7 bases, in that order; junction bases with no gene match: 10. Per germline, CDR1 MNHEY and CDR2 SMNVEV (reference sequence). The CDR3 reads CASTPASGGFGELFF. CDR3 nucleotides: TGTGCCAGCACTCCCGCCAGCGGGGGGTTCGGGGAGCTGTTTTTT.

The table lists this clonotype with a few counts. The V call is TRBV7-6, the J call TRBJ2-5; 11 positions match TRBD2. Germline V lookup: CDR1 SGHVS, CDR2 FNYEAQ. This CDR3 is 16 amino acids long. V was clipped by 5 bases and J by 1 base; unmatched bases: 6. CDR3 coding DNA: TGTGCCAGCAGCATAACTAGCGGGGGCCTCCAAGAGACCCAGTACTTC. Translated: CASSITSGGLQETQYF.

V and J are TRBV6-1 and TRBJ2-1, with 12 nucleotides matching TRBD2. Trimming took 6 bases from V and 6 from J; bases not matched to a gene: 12. Germline V lookup: CDR1 MNHNS, CDR2 SASEGT. The CDR3 covers 17 residues. In DNA, the CDR3 is TGTGCCAGCAGGCAAGGGACTAGCGGGTACTTGGGCAATGAGCAGTTCTTC. Residues: CASRQGTSGYLGNEQFF.

The rearrangement uses TRBV7-2 and TRBJ1-2, with D tentatively TRBD1 (6 bases). V was shortened by 3 bases and J by 2 bases, with 10 bases between the two germline ends. This CDR3 is built from 14 residues. CDR1 SGHTA and CDR2 FQGNSA come from the germline V gene. CDR3 region: CASSFGQHNYGYTF. Here the CDR3 DNA reads TGTGCCAGCAGCTTCGGACAGCACAACTATGGCTACACCTTC.

This clonotype showed up many times. V gene TRBV5-5 combines with J gene TRBJ2-7; the D gene could be TRBD1 or TRBD2 (5 bases each). The CDR3 is made up of 15 amino acids. V lost 0 bases, J lost 4 bases, and 14 bases lay in between. CDR1 is SGHKS and CDR2 is YYEKEE in the germline V gene (reference sequence). This chain's CDR3 is CASSLAGAVAYEQYF. The CDR3 DNA sequence: TGTGCCAGCAGCTTGGCCGGGGCGGTTGCATACGAGCAGTACTTC. The variable domain in full, with the rest retrieved from reference TRBV5-5 and TRBJ2-7, is DAGVTQSPTHLIKTRGQQVTLRCSPISGHKSVSWYQQVLGQGPQFIFQYYEKEERGRGNFPDRFSARQFPNYSSELNVNALLLGDSALYLCASSLAGAVAYEQYFGPGTRLTVT.

This clonotype has more than one count but fewer than ten. V is TRBV5-1 and J is TRBJ1-3; D gene ambiguous. V lost 7 bases and J 5 bases, leaving 19 bases between the germline ends. CDR3 length equals 15 residues. Germline V gene data show CDR1 as SGHRS and CDR2 as YFSETQ. This CDR3 reads CASSSAPTARNTIYF. In DNA form, the CDR3 reads TGCGCCAGCTCCTCCGCCCCGACGGCAAGAAACACCATATATTTT.